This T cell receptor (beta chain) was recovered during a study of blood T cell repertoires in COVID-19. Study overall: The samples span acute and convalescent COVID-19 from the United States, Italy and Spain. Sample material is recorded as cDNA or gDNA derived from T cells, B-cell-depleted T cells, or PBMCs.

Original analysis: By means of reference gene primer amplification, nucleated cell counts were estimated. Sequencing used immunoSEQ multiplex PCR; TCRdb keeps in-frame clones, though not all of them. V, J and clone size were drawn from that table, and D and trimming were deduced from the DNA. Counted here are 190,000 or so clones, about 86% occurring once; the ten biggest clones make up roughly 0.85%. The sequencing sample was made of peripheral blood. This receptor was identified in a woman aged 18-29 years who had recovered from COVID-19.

CDR3 sequence: CASSLLAGVNEQFF. The DNA of the CDR3 is TGCGCCAGCAGCTTACTAGCGGGAGTCAATGAGCAGTTCTTC. V gene TRBV5-1 combines with J gene TRBJ2-1; 11 bases are a match to TRBD2. Germline V gives CDR1 SGHRS, CDR2 YFSETQ. The CDR3 consists of 14 residues. Trimming at V came to 2 bases and at J to 6 bases, leaving 1 base not matched to a gene.